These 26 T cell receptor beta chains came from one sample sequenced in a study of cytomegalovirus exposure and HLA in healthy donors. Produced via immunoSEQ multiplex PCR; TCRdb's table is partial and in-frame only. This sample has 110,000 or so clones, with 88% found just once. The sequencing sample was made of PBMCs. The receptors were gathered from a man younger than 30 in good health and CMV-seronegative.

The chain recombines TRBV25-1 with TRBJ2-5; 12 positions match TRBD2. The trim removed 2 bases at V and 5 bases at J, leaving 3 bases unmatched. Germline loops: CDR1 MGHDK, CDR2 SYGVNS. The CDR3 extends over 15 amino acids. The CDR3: CASSEPSGGEETQYF. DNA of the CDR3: TGTGCCAGCAGTGAACCTAGCGGGGGGGAGGAGACCCAGTACTTC.

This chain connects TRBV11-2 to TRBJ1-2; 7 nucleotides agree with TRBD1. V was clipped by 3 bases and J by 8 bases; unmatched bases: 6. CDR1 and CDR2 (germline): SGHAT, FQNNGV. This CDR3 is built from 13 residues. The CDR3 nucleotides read TGTGCCAGCAGCTTCCAGGGGGGCCTAGGCTACACCTTC. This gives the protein CASSFQGGLGYTF.

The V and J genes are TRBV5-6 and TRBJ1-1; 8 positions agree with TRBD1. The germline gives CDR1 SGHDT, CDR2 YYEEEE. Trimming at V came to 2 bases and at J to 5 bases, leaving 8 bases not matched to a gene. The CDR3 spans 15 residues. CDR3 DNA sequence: TGTGCCAGCAGCTTAATGACAGGGGCGAGGACTGAAGCTTTCTTT. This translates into CASSLMTGARTEAFF. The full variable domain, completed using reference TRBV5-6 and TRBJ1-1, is DAGVTQSPTHLIKTRGQQVTLRCSPKSGHDTVSWYQQALGQGPQFIFQYYEEEERQRGNFPDRFSGHQFPNYSSELNVNALLLGDSALYLCASSLMTGARTEAFFGQGTRLTVV.

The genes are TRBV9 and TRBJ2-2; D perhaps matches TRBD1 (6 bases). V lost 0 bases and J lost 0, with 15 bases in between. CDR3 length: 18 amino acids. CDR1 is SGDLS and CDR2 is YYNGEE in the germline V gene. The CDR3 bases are TGTGCCAGCAGCGTAGAACCGGACAGATCAGCGAACACCGGGGAGCTGTTTTTT. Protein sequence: CASSVEPDRSANTGELFF. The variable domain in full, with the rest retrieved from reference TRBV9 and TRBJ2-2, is DSGVTQTPKHLITATGQRVTLRCSPRSGDLSVYWYQQSLDQGLQFLIQYYNGEERAKGNILERFSAQQFPDLHSELNLSSLELGDSALYFCASSVEPDRSANTGELFFGEGSRLTVL.

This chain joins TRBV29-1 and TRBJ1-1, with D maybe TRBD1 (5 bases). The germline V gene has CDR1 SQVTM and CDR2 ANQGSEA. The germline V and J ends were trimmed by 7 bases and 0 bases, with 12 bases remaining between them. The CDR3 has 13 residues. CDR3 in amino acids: CSGSTTVNTEAFF. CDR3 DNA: TGCAGCGGATCCACGACAGTGAACACTGAAGCTTTCTTT.

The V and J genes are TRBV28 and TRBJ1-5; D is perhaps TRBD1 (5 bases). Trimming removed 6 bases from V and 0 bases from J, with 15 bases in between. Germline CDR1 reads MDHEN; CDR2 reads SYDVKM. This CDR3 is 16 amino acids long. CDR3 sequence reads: CASSPRQTHSNQPQHF. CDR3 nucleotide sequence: TGTGCCAGCAGCCCCAGACAGACCCATAGCAATCAGCCCCAGCATTTT.

The CDR3, as DNA: TGTGCCTCGGGACAGTTTAATTCACCCCTCCACTTT. Translation gives CASGQFNSPLHF. This chain uses TRBV30 with TRBJ1-6, with 7 bases lining up with TRBD1. CDR3 length: 12 amino acids. V was pared by 7 bases and J by 6 bases, with 3 bases of the junction left unmatched. Germline V gene data show CDR1 as GTSNPN and CDR2 as SVGIG (reference sequence).

The CDR3 protein is CASSPVKSPTDTQYF. The CDR3 DNA reads TGTGCCAGCAGCCCGGTGAAGTCCCCCACAGATACGCAGTATTTT. The chain uses TRBV25-1 and TRBJ2-3; D is unresolved. The CDR3 runs to 15 residues. Germline CDR1 reads MGHDK; CDR2 reads SYGVNS. The V end lost 6 bases, the J end lost 2 bases, and 15 bases lay between the germline ends.

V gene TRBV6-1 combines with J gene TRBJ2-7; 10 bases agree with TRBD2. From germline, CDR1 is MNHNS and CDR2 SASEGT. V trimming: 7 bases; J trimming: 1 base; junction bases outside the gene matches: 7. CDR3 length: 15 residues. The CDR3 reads CASKREAGGSYEQYF. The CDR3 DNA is TGTGCCAGCAAGAGGGAAGCGGGAGGGTCCTACGAGCAGTACTTC.

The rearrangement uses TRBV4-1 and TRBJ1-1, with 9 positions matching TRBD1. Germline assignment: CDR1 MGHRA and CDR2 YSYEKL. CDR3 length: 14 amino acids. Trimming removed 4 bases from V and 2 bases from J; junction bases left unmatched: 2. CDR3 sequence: CASSLGQGNTEAFF. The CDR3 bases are TGCGCCAGCAGCCTGGGACAGGGAAACACTGAAGCTTTCTTT.

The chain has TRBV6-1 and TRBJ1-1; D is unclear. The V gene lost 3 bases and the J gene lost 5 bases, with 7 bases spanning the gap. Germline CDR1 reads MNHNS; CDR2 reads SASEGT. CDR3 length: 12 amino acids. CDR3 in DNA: TGTGCCAGCAGTGATTCGTATACTGAAGCTTTCTTT. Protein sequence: CASSDSYTEAFF.

This chain's CDR3 is CASSLIGSYNSPLHF. CDR3 nucleotide sequence: TGTGCCAGCAGTTTAATCGGCTCCTATAATTCACCCCTCCACTTT. The rearrangement links TRBV28 to TRBJ1-6; D call uncertain. Germline lookup yields CDR1 MDHEN and CDR2 SYDVKM. V lost 2 bases to trimming and J lost 0 bases, with 5 bases between them. The CDR3 contains 15 residues.

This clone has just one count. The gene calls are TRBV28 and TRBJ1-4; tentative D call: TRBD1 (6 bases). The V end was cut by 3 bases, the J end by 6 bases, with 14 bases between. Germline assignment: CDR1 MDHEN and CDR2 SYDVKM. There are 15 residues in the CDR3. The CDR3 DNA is TGTGCCAGCAGTTTCAAGGACAGAGGTTATGAAAAACTGTTTTTT. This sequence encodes CASSFKDRGYEKLFF. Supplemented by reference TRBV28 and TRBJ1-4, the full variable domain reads DVKVTQSSRYLVKRTGEKVFLECVQDMDHENMFWYRQDPGLGLRLIYFSYDVKMKEKGDIPEGYSVSREKKERFSLILESASTNQTSMYLCASSFKDRGYEKLFFGSGTQLSVL.

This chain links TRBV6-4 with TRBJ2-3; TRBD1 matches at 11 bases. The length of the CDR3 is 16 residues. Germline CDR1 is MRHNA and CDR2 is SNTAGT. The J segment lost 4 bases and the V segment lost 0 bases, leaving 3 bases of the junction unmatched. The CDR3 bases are TGTGCCAGCAGTGACTCGTGGACAGGGGGCCCAGATACGCAGTATTTT. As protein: CASSDSWTGGPDTQYF.

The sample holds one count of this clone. Written as DNA, the CDR3 is TGTGCCAGCAGCCAAACTAGCGGGAGGGCCCATGAGCAGTTCTTC. This codes for CASSQTSGRAHEQFF. The chain carries TRBV14 and TRBJ2-1; 13 nucleotides align to TRBD2. Unmatched junction bases numbered 3, after V lost 2 bases and J lost 8 bases. CDR3 length: 15 amino acids. Germline CDR1 SGHDN, CDR2 FVKESK.

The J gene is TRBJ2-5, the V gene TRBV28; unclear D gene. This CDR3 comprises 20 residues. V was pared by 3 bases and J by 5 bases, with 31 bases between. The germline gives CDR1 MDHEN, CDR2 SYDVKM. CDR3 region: CASSFTFPSLAGTVDETQYF. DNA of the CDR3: TGTGCCAGCAGTTTTACGTTTCCGAGTCTCGCAGGTACAGTTGATGAGACCCAGTACTTC.

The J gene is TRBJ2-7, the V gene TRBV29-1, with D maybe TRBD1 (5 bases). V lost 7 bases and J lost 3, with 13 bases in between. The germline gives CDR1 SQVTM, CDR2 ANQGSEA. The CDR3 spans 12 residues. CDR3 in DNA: TGCAGCGGACGGACAAGTAACTACGAGCAGTACTTC. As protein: CSGRTSNYEQYF.

The CDR3 reads CASSSKSGLMNTEAFF. Written as DNA, the CDR3 is TGTGCCAGCAGCTCCAAATCGGGACTTATGAACACTGAAGCTTTCTTT. The chain employs TRBV11-2 and TRBJ1-1, with D perhaps matching TRBD1 (5 bases). CDR1 and CDR2 from the germline V gene are SGHAT and FQNNGV. Deletions cut 4 bases from V and 0 bases from J, with 15 bases between. CDR3 length: 16 residues.

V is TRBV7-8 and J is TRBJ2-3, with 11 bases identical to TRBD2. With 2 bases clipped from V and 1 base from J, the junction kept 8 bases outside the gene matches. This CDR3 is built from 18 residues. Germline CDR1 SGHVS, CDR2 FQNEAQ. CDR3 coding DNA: TGTGCCAGCAGCTTAATAAGAGGGACTAGCGGACGCACAGATACGCAGTATTTT. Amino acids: CASSLIRGTSGRTDTQYF. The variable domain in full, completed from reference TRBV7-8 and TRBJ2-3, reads GAGVSQSPRYKVAKRGQDVALRCDPISGHVSLFWYQQALGQGPEFLTYFQNEAQLDKSGLPSDRFFAERPEGSVSTLKIQRTQQEDSAVYLCASSLIRGTSGRTDTQYFGPGTRLTVL.

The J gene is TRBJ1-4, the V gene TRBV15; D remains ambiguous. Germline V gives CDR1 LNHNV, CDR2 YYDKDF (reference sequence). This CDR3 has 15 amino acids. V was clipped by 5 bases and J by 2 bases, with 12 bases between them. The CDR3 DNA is TGTGCCACCAGCCGGCCGTTCAGGACTAATGAAAAACTGTTTTTT. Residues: CATSRPFRTNEKLFF.

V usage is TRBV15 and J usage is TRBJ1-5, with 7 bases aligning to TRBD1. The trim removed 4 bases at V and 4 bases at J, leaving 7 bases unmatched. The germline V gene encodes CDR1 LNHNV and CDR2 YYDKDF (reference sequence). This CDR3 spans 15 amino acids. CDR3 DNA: TGTGCCACCAGCACACAGGGGACAGCAAATCAGCCCCAGCATTTT. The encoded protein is CATSTQGTANQPQHF.

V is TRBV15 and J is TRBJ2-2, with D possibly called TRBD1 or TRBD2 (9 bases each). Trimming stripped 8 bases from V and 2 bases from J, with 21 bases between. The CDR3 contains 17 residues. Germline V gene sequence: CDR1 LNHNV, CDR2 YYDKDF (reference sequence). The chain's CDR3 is CATHRGRLAGNTGELFF. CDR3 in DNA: TGTGCCACCCACAGGGGGCGGCTAGCGGGAAACACCGGGGAGCTGTTTTTT.

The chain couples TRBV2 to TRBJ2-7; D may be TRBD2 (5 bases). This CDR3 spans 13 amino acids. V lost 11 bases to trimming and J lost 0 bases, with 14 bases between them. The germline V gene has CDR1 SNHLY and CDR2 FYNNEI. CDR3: CAGGLASSYEQYF. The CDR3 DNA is TGTGCCGGAGGTTTGGCCAGCTCCTACGAGCAGTACTTC.

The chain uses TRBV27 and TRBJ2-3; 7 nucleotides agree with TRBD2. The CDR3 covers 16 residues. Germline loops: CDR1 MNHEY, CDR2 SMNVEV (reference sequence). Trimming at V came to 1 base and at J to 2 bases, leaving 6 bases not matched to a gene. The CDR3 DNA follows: TGTGCCAGCAGTTTATTTGGCGGGGGATACACAGATACGCAGTATTTT. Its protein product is CASSLFGGGYTDTQYF.

CDR3 sequence reads: CAWSGGGLKETQYF. CDR3 bases: TGTGCCTGGAGTGGGGGAGGGTTAAAAGAGACCCAGTACTTC. This chain connects TRBV30 to TRBJ2-5; TRBD2 aligns across 7 bases. Germline CDR1 reads GTSNPN; CDR2 reads SVGIG (reference sequence). V lost 1 base, J lost 3 bases, and 5 bases stayed unmatched. The CDR3 is 14 amino acids.

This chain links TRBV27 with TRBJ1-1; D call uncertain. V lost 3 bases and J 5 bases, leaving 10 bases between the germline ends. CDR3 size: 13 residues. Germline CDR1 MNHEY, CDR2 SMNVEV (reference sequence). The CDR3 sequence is CASSFVHRTEAFF. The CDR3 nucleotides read TGTGCCAGCAGTTTCGTCCACAGAACTGAAGCTTTCTTT.